The clone carrying this TCR beta chain was detected once. Its antigen is unknown. V dropped 4 bases and J dropped 6 bases, with 20 bases sitting between them. Looked up from germline, CDR1 is SGHDT and CDR2 is YYEEEE. This CDR3 has 15 residues. The sample comes from a study of shared clonotypes between healthy human individuals. Findings and limits, study-wide: Clonotype sharing across several donors was observed for 4% to 5.5% of naive CD4 clonotypes. The generation probabilities recorded for non-shared clonotypes fell below those of clonotypes shared by all four donors.

Donors comprised only Caucasian adults living in Nashville, Tennessee. The authors distributed each subset's genomic DNA evenly over several immunoSEQ plates. Profiling relied on immunoSEQ multiplex PCR, and the TCRdb table lists in-frame clones only, not all of them. This repertoire shows millions of clones, just over 90% found once; its top ten account for over 0.12%. V is TRBV5-6 and J is TRBJ2-7; tentative D call: TRBD2 (6 bases). The specimen sequenced was naive CD4+ T cells sorted from blood. The subset: CD45RA+ positively selected. This receptor was obtained from a man between 18 and 29 years old in good health. DNA of the CDR3: TGTGCCAGCAGCCGATCCAAACTAGCCGTGGGCGAGCAGTACTTC. It encodes CASSRSKLAVGEQYF.